Shown below are 20 T cell receptor beta chains from a single sample sequenced in a study of T cells in Graves' hyperthyroidism and ophthalmopathy. Amplification of TCR beta CDR3 regions was performed using RNA transcripts as template. During a first-round RT-PCR of the TCR CDR3, the HTBI primer set was used. TCRdb used MiXCR to reprocess the multiplex PCR reads, holding one entry per CDR3 protein. The sample carries about 200,000 distinct CDR3 sequences, about a sixth recorded once. Material: blood. The source is a woman aged 45 to 65 with Graves' hyperthyroidism.

Notes on this clonotype: Likely a read error: the CDR3 ends without its conserved phenylalanine or tryptophan. This chain links TRBV7-2 with TRBJ2-7; 7 bases fit TRBD1. Trimming removed 6 bases from V and 0 bases from J; junction bases left unmatched: 5. This CDR3 has 14 residues. The germline gives CDR1 SGHTA, CDR2 FQGNSA. CDR3 region: CASRDWDSSYEQYL. In DNA form, the CDR3 reads TGTGCCAGCAGGGATTGGGACAGCTCCTACGAGCAGTACCTC.

The rearrangement joins TRBV7-2 to TRBJ1-2; TRBD1 is a possible D gene (5 bases). V was cut by 2 bases and J by 5 bases, with 12 bases left in between. The CDR3 contains 14 residues. From germline, CDR1 is SGHTA and CDR2 FQGNSA. The CDR3 DNA reads TGTGCCAGCAGCTTACGGGACGTACTTTATGGCTACACCTTC. Its protein product is CASSLRDVLYGYTF.

In its sample, this clonotype was seen many times. This chain connects TRBV12-3 or TRBV12-4 to TRBJ1-5; D possibly corresponds to TRBD1 (6 bases). The CDR3 spans 13 residues. V was shortened by 3 bases and J by 7 bases, with 10 bases between the two germline ends. The CDR3 reads CASSLDRYQPQHF. The CDR3 nucleotides are TGTGCCAGCAGTTTGGACAGATACCAGCCCCAGCATTTT.

In this sample, this clonotype turned up once. The gene calls are TRBV11-3 and TRBJ2-5; 11 bases are a match to TRBD1. Looked up from germline, CDR1 is SGHNT and CDR2 is YENEEA. The V and J ends lost 5 bases and 5 bases, in that order; junction bases with no gene match: 7. The CDR3 extends over 15 amino acids. CDR3 sequence: CASSPRDRGKETQYF. The CDR3, as DNA: TGTGCCAGCAGCCCGCGGGACAGGGGGAAGGAGACCCAGTACTTC.

This clonotype was seen repeatedly, ten times or more. The chain carries TRBV28 and TRBJ2-5; the match to TRBD2 covers 13 bases. Trimming took 5 bases from V and 2 from J; bases not matched to a gene: 8. The germline V gene has CDR1 MDHEN and CDR2 SYDVKM. The CDR3 covers 17 residues. DNA of the CDR3: TGTGCCAGCAGTGACCAACCGGGACTAGCGGGACAAGAGACCCAGTACTTC. It encodes CASSDQPGLAGQETQYF.

This clonotype showed up many times. The chain carries TRBV12-3 or TRBV12-4 and TRBJ2-6; D is ambiguous. V lost 6 bases and J 1 base, leaving 13 bases between the germline ends. This CDR3 comprises 16 residues. CDR3 loop: CASSRWAASGANVLTF. The CDR3 DNA reads TGTGCCAGCAGCCGATGGGCCGCTTCTGGGGCCAACGTCCTGACTTTC.

This clonotype was recorded many times. V gene TRBV7-8 combines with J gene TRBJ2-5; weak D call: TRBD2 (5 bases). Germline CDR1 and CDR2: SGHVS and FQNEAQ. The ends were cut back, 9 bases at V and 5 bases at J, with 10 bases in the middle. The CDR3 spans 11 residues. DNA of the CDR3: TGTGCCAGTTCAAGGGAGGAGACCCAGTACTTC. It codes for CASSREETQYF.

This clonotype has ten or more counts. The gene calls are TRBV20-1 and TRBJ2-7; TRBD2 might be the D (6 bases). Trimming pared 3 bases from V and 0 bases from J, leaving 12 bases between. The CDR3 runs 14 residues. The germline gives CDR1 DFQATT, CDR2 SNEGSKA (reference sequence). CDR3 nucleotides: TGCAGTGCTAGTATTGGAGGGAGCTCCTACGAGCAGTACTTC. Translation gives CSASIGGSSYEQYF.

This clonotype was seen ten or more times. The chain joins TRBV11-1 to TRBJ2-5; 9 bases map to TRBD1. Per the germline V gene, CDR1 is SGHAT and CDR2 is FQDESV (reference sequence). V shed 4 bases, J shed 5 bases, and the junction held 8 bases outside the gene matches. CDR3 length: 15 residues. The chain's CDR3 is CASSSGTGQLETQYF. CDR3 sequence (DNA): TGTGCCAGCAGCTCAGGGACAGGGCAGTTGGAGACCCAGTACTTC.

The rearrangement joins TRBV5-1 to TRBJ2-1, with a tentative D call TRBD2 (6 bases). Trimming left V 4 bases short and J 11 bases short, with 13 bases between. The CDR3 length is 12 residues. Germline assignment: CDR1 SGHRS and CDR2 YFSETQ. The CDR3 is CASSVGRDQQFF. The CDR3 coding sequence is TGCGCCAGCAGCGTGGGGCGGGATCAGCAGTTCTTC.

This clonotype has at least ten counts. The V call is TRBV28, the J call TRBJ1-1; D gene unclear. This CDR3 is 13 amino acids long. Trimming left V 6 bases short and J 1 base short, with 9 bases between. The germline V gene encodes CDR1 MDHEN and CDR2 SYDVKM. CDR3 region: CASSLWGNTEAFF. The CDR3, as DNA: TGTGCCAGCAGCCTATGGGGGAACACTGAAGCTTTCTTT.

This clonotype was found many times. The gene calls are TRBV7-6 and TRBJ2-2, with D tentatively TRBD1 (6 bases). CDR3 size: 18 residues. With 2 bases removed from V and 4 bases from J, the gap between germline ends came to 20 bases. Germline V gene lookup returns CDR1 SGHVS and CDR2 FNYEAQ. The CDR3 loop is CASSLLTPSDSATGELFF. CDR3 in DNA: TGTGCCAGCAGCTTACTTACCCCCTCGGACAGCGCCACCGGGGAGCTGTTTTTT.

At least ten counts were recorded for this clonotype. The chain employs TRBV27 and TRBJ2-2; D could derive from TRBD1 or TRBD2 (5 bases each). Trimming pared 8 bases from V and 7 bases from J, leaving 23 bases between. Germline CDR1 reads MNHEY; CDR2 reads SMNVEV (reference sequence). The CDR3 consists of 16 residues. CDR3 coding DNA: TGTGCCAGCCGCCGGGACCTACCCTTTTCAGGCGGGGAGCTGTTTTTT. Translating gives CASRRDLPFSGGELFF.

V is TRBV7-2 and J is TRBJ2-4; D call uncertain. The germline V and J ends were trimmed by 3 bases and 12 bases, with 12 bases remaining between them. Germline-derived CDR1 and CDR2 are SGHTA and FQGNSA. The CDR3 spans 12 residues. CDR3 residues: CASSFPGGGQYF. The CDR3 coding sequence is TGTGCCAGCAGCTTTCCGGGTGGCGGTCAGTACTTC.

At least ten counts were recorded for this clonotype. The chain links TRBV4-2 to TRBJ2-1; the D is unclear. This CDR3 has 13 residues. Trimming took off 4 bases at V and 6 bases at J, with 10 bases between the two ends. Germline V gives CDR1 LGHNA, CDR2 YNFKEQ. This CDR3 reads CASSPRGANEQFF. As DNA, the CDR3 is TGTGCCAGCAGCCCTAGAGGCGCCAATGAGCAGTTCTTC.

This clonotype was seen more than once but under ten times. This chain uses TRBV9 with TRBJ1-4, with a tentative D call TRBD1 (5 bases). V was pared by 0 bases and J by 4 bases, with 7 bases between. Germline values: CDR1 SGDLS, CDR2 YYNGEE. The CDR3 loop spans 14 amino acids. For the CDR3, the DNA is TGTGCCAGCAGCGTAGGGGGGTATAATGAAAAACTGTTTTTT. It specifies CASSVGGYNEKLFF.

CDR3 nucleotide sequence: TGTGCCAGCAGTGGATGGAGGAGTCCCTACAATGAGCAGTTCTTC. The encoded protein is CASSGWRSPYNEQFF. The chain uses TRBV6-2 or TRBV6-3 and TRBJ2-1, with D tentatively TRBD2 (5 bases). V was trimmed by 5 bases and J by 2 bases, leaving 13 bases between them. This CDR3 is built from 15 residues. The germline gives CDR1 MNHEY, CDR2 SVGEGT.

This clonotype showed up many times. The chain carries TRBV6-2 or TRBV6-3 and TRBJ1-2; TRBD1 might be the D (6 bases). CDR3 size: 14 residues. Trimming pared 8 bases from V and 7 bases from J, leaving 20 bases between. Germline V gene data show CDR1 as MNHEY and CDR2 as SVGEGT. The CDR3 loop is CASFSGQTIFGYTF. CDR3 coding DNA: TGTGCCAGCTTTTCCGGACAGACCATTTTTGGCTACACCTTC.

At least ten counts were recorded for this clonotype. The chain carries TRBV6-1 and TRBJ2-7, with D maybe TRBD2 (5 bases). The CDR3 totals 14 residues. Germline CDR1 reads MNHNS; CDR2 reads SASEGT. Trimming took off 4 bases at V and 6 bases at J, with 16 bases between the two ends. CDR3 in DNA: TGTGCCAGCAGTGCTAGCTACTACCAGGTCGAGCAGTACTTC. Amino acids: CASSASYYQVEQYF.

The V gene is TRBV6-2 or TRBV6-3, the J gene TRBJ2-3, with D possibly matching TRBD2 (6 bases). CDR3 length equals 17 residues. The V end was cut by 6 bases, the J end by 0 bases, with 19 bases between. CDR1 is MNHEY and CDR2 is SVGEGT in the germline V gene. The CDR3 is CASSEYPPGESTDTQYF. In nucleotides, the CDR3 is TGTGCCAGCAGCGAATACCCCCCGGGGGAGAGCACAGATACGCAGTATTTT.